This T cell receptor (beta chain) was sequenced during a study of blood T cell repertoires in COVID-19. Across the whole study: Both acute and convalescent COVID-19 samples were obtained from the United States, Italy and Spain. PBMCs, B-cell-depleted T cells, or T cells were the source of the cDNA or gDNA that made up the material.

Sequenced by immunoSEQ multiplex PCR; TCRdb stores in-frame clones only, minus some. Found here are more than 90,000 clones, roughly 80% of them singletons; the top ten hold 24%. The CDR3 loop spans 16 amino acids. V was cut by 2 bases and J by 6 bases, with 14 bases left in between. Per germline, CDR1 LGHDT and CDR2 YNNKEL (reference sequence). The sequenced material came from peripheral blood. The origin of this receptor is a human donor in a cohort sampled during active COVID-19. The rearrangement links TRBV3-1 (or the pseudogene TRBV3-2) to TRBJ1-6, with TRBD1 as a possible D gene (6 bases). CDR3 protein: CASSQKGGEVNSPLHF. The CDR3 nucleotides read TGTGCCAGCAGCCAAAAGGGGGGGGAAGTTAATTCACCCCTCCACTTT.